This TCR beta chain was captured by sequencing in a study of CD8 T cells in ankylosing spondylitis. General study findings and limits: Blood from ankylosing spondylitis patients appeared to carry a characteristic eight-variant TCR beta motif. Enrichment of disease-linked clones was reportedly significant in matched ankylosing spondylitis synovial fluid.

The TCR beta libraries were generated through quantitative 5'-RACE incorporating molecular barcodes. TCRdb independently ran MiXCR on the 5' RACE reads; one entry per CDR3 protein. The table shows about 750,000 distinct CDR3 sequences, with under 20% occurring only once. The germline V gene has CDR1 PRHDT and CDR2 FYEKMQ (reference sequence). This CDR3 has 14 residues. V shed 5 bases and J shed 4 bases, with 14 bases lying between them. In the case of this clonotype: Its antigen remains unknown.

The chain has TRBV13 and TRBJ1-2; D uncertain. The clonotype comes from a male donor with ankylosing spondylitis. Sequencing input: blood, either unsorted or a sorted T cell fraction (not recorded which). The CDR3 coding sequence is TGTGCCAGCAGCAAAGGGTCACTGCCCTATGGCTACACCTTC. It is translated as CASSKGSLPYGYTF.